Below are 19 T cell receptor beta chains sequenced from a single sample in a study of Ad26.COV2.S vaccination and SARS-CoV-2 variants. Specified treatment: 15 to 20 received Ad26.COV2.S at low or high dose, single or two shots; several received placebo; per-sample allocation not given. Day 63 following the first vaccine or placebo injection was when the samples were taken. Method: immunoSEQ multiplex PCR; TCRdb's copy keeps in-frame clones and lacks some. The sample includes 350,000 to 400,000 clones, around nine tenths of them seen just once. The sequencing here drew on peripheral blood, taken in a trial of Ad26.COV2.S vaccine versus placebo. The receptors were sampled from a person between 18 and 60 years old who received the Ad26.COV2.S COVID-19 vaccine or a placebo.

The count of this clone is one. The chain recombines TRBV11-2 with TRBJ1-6, with D maybe TRBD1 (5 bases). Germline loops: CDR1 SGHAT, CDR2 FQNNGV. This CDR3 is 13 amino acids long. With 0 bases removed from V and 10 bases from J, the gap between germline ends came to 7 bases. The CDR3 spells CASSLEGGSPLHF. CDR3 nucleotides: TGTGCCAGCAGCTTAGAGGGGGGGTCACCCCTCCACTTT.

J is TRBJ1-3 and V is TRBV2; D is ambiguous. CDR1 is SNHLY, CDR2 FYNNEI, per germline. Trimming left V 6 bases short and J 3 bases short, with 6 bases between. The CDR3 runs to 12 residues. The CDR3 loop is CASRGSGNTIYF. In DNA, the CDR3 is TGTGCCAGCAGGGGCAGTGGAAACACCATATATTTT.

The rearrangement links TRBV28 to TRBJ2-3; 10 nucleotides agree with TRBD1. The length of the CDR3 is 17 residues. CDR1 MDHEN and CDR2 SYDVKM come from the germline V gene. The ends lost 1 base at V and 4 bases at J; junction bases unmatched: 8. The chain's CDR3 is CASSLYRTGGRADTQYF. In nucleotides, the CDR3 is TGTGCCAGCAGTTTATATCGGACAGGGGGGAGGGCAGATACGCAGTATTTT.

The chain employs TRBV5-6 and TRBJ1-3; 7 nucleotides line up with TRBD1. Germline CDR1 and CDR2: SGHDT and YYEEEE. The V segment lost 3 bases and the J segment 0 bases; nucleotides outside the gene matches: 9. The CDR3 extends over 17 amino acids. CDR3 residues: CASSYRDSTLSGNTIYF. The CDR3 DNA follows: TGTGCCAGCAGCTACCGGGACAGTACACTCTCTGGAAACACCATATATTTT.

The chain is built from TRBV29-1 and TRBJ2-5, with 11 bases that match TRBD2. Germline loops: CDR1 SQVTM, CDR2 ANQGSEA. V shed 3 bases, J shed 6 bases, and the junction held 9 bases outside the gene matches. The CDR3 is 15 residues long. The CDR3 spells CSVEELAGAGQTQYF. The DNA for the CDR3 is TGCAGCGTTGAGGAACTAGCGGGAGCTGGCCAGACCCAGTACTTC.

The J gene is TRBJ2-2, the V gene TRBV4-3; D is perhaps TRBD1 (6 bases). The germline V gene encodes CDR1 LGHNA and CDR2 YSLEER. The CDR3 totals 17 residues. The V gene lost 0 bases and the J gene lost 8 bases, with 19 bases spanning the gap. In DNA, the CDR3 is TGCGCCAGCAGCCAAGAACCCAGGGGCTATAAGGGTGGGGAGCTGTTTTTT. It translates to CASSQEPRGYKGGELFF.

For the CDR3, the DNA is TGTGCCAGTAGCTCCGGTGGCCCTAGCACAGATACGCAGTATTTT. This encodes CASSSGGPSTDTQYF. The genes are TRBV19 and TRBJ2-3, with unresolved D. The germline gives CDR1 LNHDA, CDR2 SQIVND (reference sequence). With 6 bases removed from V and 0 bases from J, the gap between germline ends came to 13 bases. CDR3 length: 15 residues.

This sequence joins TRBV7-8 and TRBJ1-5, with 9 positions matching TRBD1. V was pared by 6 bases and J by 13 bases, with 13 bases of the junction left unmatched. The germline V gene has CDR1 SGHVS and CDR2 FQNEAQ. The CDR3 contains 14 residues. The CDR3 loop reads CASSLRDRDGQQHF. CDR3 DNA sequence: TGTGCCAGCAGTCTCCGGGACAGGGATGGGCAACAGCATTTT.

The chain carries TRBV19 and TRBJ1-5; 8 bases are shared with TRBD1. Germline values: CDR1 LNHDA, CDR2 SQIVND (reference sequence). V was pared by 9 bases and J by 5 bases, with 9 bases of the junction left unmatched. This CDR3 contains 14 residues. CDR3 region: CASPDRVRDQPQHF. In DNA, the CDR3 is TGTGCCAGCCCGGACAGGGTTCGAGATCAGCCCCAGCATTTT.

V is TRBV14 and J is TRBJ1-2; the D gene is possibly TRBD1 (5 bases). V was shortened by 4 bases and J by 5 bases, with 20 bases between the two germline ends. Germline assignment: CDR1 SGHDN and CDR2 FVKESK. The CDR3 is made up of 16 amino acids. CDR3 amino acids: CASSPIGSGTQYGYTF. CDR3 bases: TGTGCCAGCAGCCCAATTGGATCCGGGACCCAGTATGGCTACACCTTC.

The table lists this clone with a few counts. V gene TRBV28 combines with J gene TRBJ1-3; D not resolved. Germline loops: CDR1 MDHEN, CDR2 SYDVKM. V dropped 6 bases and J dropped 2 bases, with 20 bases sitting between them. CDR3 size: 17 residues. Written as DNA, the CDR3 is TGTGCCAGCAGCCTTTTCCGCCCTATCGAGGCTGGAAACACCATATATTTT. Protein sequence: CASSLFRPIEAGNTIYF.

The chain uses TRBV28 and TRBJ1-4; D might be TRBD1 (5 bases). The germline V gene has CDR1 MDHEN and CDR2 SYDVKM. V was shortened by 4 bases and J by 4 bases, with 13 bases between the two germline ends. The CDR3 contains 15 residues. CDR3 loop: CASSSTGTDNEKLFF. In DNA form, the CDR3 reads TGTGCCAGCAGTTCGACCGGGACGGATAATGAAAAACTGTTTTTT. The complete variable domain, with remaining parts taken from reference TRBV28 and TRBJ1-4, reads DVKVTQSSRYLVKRTGEKVFLECVQDMDHENMFWYRQDPGLGLRLIYFSYDVKMKEKGDIPEGYSVSREKKERFSLILESASTNQTSMYLCASSSTGTDNEKLFFGSGTQLSVL.

This clone was counted between two and nine times. This chain joins TRBV9 and TRBJ2-2; TRBD2 matches 8 bases. From germline, CDR1 is SGDLS and CDR2 YYNGEE. The CDR3 length is 16 residues. J was trimmed by 0 bases and V by 2 bases; bases with no gene match: 3. CDR3: CASSVGLASNTGELFF. CDR3 sequence (DNA): TGTGCCAGCAGCGTCGGACTAGCATCGAACACCGGGGAGCTGTTTTTT.

The CDR3 nucleotides are TGTGCCAGCAGCTCTCAGGGGTCCGCTAGCTATGGCTACACCTTC. The encoded protein is CASSSQGSASYGYTF. The chain couples TRBV11-2 to TRBJ1-2; D might be TRBD1 (6 bases). The CDR3 runs to 15 residues. Germline V gene data show CDR1 as SGHAT and CDR2 as FQNNGV. V lost 4 bases and J lost 4, with 16 bases in between. The complete variable domain, with remaining parts taken from reference TRBV11-2 and TRBJ1-2, reads EAGVAQSPRYKIIEKRQSVAFWCNPISGHATLYWYQQILGQGPKLLIQFQNNGVVDDSQLPKDRFSAERLKGVDSTLKIQPAKLEDSAVYLCASSSQGSASYGYTFGSGTRLTVV.

The CDR3 sequence: CASIPGQARNQPQHF. DNA of the CDR3: TGTGCCAGCATCCCGGGACAGGCCCGCAATCAGCCCCAGCATTTT. This chain joins TRBV28 and TRBJ1-5; 8 bases are shared with TRBD1. This CDR3 has 15 amino acids. Trimming cost V 7 bases and J 2 bases; bases outside gene matches: 7. Germline CDR1 and CDR2: MDHEN and SYDVKM. The full variable domain, with the rest looked up from reference TRBV28 and TRBJ1-5, is DVKVTQSSRYLVKRTGEKVFLECVQDMDHENMFWYRQDPGLGLRLIYFSYDVKMKEKGDIPEGYSVSREKKERFSLILESASTNQTSMYLCASIPGQARNQPQHFGDGTRLSIL.

This clone was observed once. This chain links TRBV6-5 with TRBJ2-2; the D is unclear. Per the germline V gene, CDR1 is MNHEY and CDR2 is SVGAGI. V gave up 2 bases and J gave up 7 bases, with 14 bases separating them. The length of the CDR3 is 15 residues. CDR3: CASSYPSLGGGELFF. CDR3 bases: TGTGCCAGCAGTTACCCCTCTTTGGGTGGCGGGGAGCTGTTTTTT.

V is TRBV9 and J is TRBJ2-1; D not certain. Trimming cost V 1 base and J 0 bases, with 8 bases left between them. CDR3 length equals 15 residues. Germline lookup yields CDR1 SGDLS and CDR2 YYNGEE. CDR3 sequence: CASSVSVVSYNEQFF. DNA for the CDR3: TGTGCCAGCAGCGTATCGGTCGTCTCCTACAATGAGCAGTTCTTC.

In this sample, this clone turned up once. The chain carries TRBV4-1 and TRBJ2-5; D is tentatively TRBD1 or TRBD2 (5 bases each). Germline V gene data show CDR1 as MGHRA and CDR2 as YSYEKL. The CDR3 spans 13 residues. V was pared by 5 bases and J by 2 bases, with 9 bases between. The CDR3 reads CASSGTIQETQYF. The CDR3 DNA follows: TGCGCCAGCAGCGGGACGATTCAAGAGACCCAGTACTTC.

This clone was counted once. V gene TRBV19 combines with J gene TRBJ1-1, with 8 bases matching TRBD1. Germline values: CDR1 LNHDA, CDR2 SQIVND (reference sequence). The CDR3 runs to 14 residues. The CDR3 loop reads CATWTGRLNTEAFF. The CDR3 nucleotides read TGTGCGACGTGGACAGGGAGGTTGAACACTGAAGCTTTCTTT.